This record looks at one T cell receptor beta chain sequence and its context. A sample-barcoded 5' primer and a J-beta primer mix were used in a second PCR of roughly 6 to 12 cycles. Each cDNA was tagged by a template-switch adaptor containing 12 random nucleotides. One entry per CDR3 protein, called by TCRdb with MiXCR from the 5' RACE reads. This table holds 700,000 to 850,000 distinct CDR3 sequences, roughly 50% found once. This sample was taken from a study of blood T cells in healthy people across ages. CDR1 is DFQATT and CDR2 is SNEGSKA in the germline V gene (reference sequence). This CDR3 contains 13 residues. The germline V and J ends were trimmed by 5 bases and 3 bases, with 10 bases remaining between them.

Material: blood. This chain uses TRBV20-1 with TRBJ1-4, with D hard to call. The TCR originated in a man aged 80 or over in good health. CDR3 nucleotides: TGCAGTGCTCCGGGGAGCTCTAATGAAAAACTGTTTTTT. Amino acids: CSAPGSSNEKLFF.